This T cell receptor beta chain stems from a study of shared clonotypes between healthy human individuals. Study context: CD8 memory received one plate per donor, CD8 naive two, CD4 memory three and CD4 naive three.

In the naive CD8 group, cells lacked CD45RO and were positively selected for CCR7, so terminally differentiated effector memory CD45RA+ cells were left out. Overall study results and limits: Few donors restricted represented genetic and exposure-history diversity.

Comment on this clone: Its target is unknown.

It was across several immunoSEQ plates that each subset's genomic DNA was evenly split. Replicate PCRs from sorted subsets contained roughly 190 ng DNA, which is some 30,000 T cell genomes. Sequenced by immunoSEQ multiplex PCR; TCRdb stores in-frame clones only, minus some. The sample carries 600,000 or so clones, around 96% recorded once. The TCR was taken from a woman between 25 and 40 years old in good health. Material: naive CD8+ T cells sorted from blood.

Here the CDR3 reads CASSVDRGGQETQYF. DNA of the CDR3: TGTGCCAGCAGCGTAGACAGAGGAGGACAAGAGACCCAGTACTTC. The genes are TRBV9 and TRBJ2-5; weak D call: TRBD2 (5 bases). This CDR3 comprises 15 residues. Trimming removed 0 bases from V and 2 bases from J, with 11 bases in between. CDR1 is SGDLS, CDR2 YYNGEE, per germline.